This T cell receptor beta chain is drawn from a study of blood T cell repertoires in COVID-19. On the study more broadly: The United States, Italy and Spain were the sources of the acute and convalescent COVID-19 samples. From T cells, B-cell-depleted T cells, or PBMCs came the material, which was cDNA or gDNA.

There are 11 residues in the CDR3. Trimming removed 6 bases from V and 7 bases from J, with 9 bases in between. Original handling: Reference gene primer amplification yielded estimated nucleated cell counts. Sequencing used immunoSEQ multiplex PCR; TCRdb keeps in-frame clones, though not all of them. V, J and clone size are taken as reported in that table, and D and trimming were inferred from the DNA itself. The sample yields about 180,000 clones, roughly 84% seen once. Enrolled during active infection, Seattle patients were then followed longitudinally. The specimen sequenced was peripheral blood. The source of this sequence is a person between 65 and 80 years old with COVID-19, enrolled during active disease. This chain connects TRBV12-3 or TRBV12-4 to TRBJ2-5; D gene uncertain. CDR3 protein: CASRSRLTQYF. In DNA, the CDR3 is TGTGCCAGCAGATCTCGACTGACCCAGTACTTC.